This is a list of T cell receptor beta chains from one sample in a study of T cells in Graves' hyperthyroidism and ophthalmopathy. A single record per CDR3 protein comes from TCRdb applying MiXCR to the multiplex PCR reads. The table shows some 460,000 distinct CDR3 sequences, with less than 20% occurring only once. The source material was blood. The source is a woman aged 18-29 years with Graves' hyperthyroidism. Each CDR3 is given with its conserved first and last residue.

J gene | V gene | CDR3 protein
TRBJ2-3 | TRBV28 | CASKAGSTDTQYF
TRBJ2-7 | TRBV28 | CASSLSPHRPYYEQYF
TRBJ2-1 | TRBV2 | CASSYDRGVNEQFF
TRBJ2-5 | TRBV7-9 | CASSLYRGYQETQYF
TRBJ2-1 | TRBV2 | CASSGTGISYNEQFF
TRBJ1-2 | TRBV29-1 | CSVGQSYGYTF
TRBJ1-1 | TRBV6-1 | CASSRRTGITEAFF
TRBJ2-5 | TRBV5-6 | CASSAGLALPTQYF
TRBJ2-1 | TRBV24-1 | CATSGQLSYNEQFF
TRBJ1-1 | TRBV19 | CASSLLPSGNTEAFF
TRBJ2-1 | TRBV24-1 | CATSDLKYPSYAEQFF
TRBJ1-3 | TRBV3-1 | CASSQDDHSGNTIYF
TRBJ1-2 | TRBV6-1 | CASSEVGANYGYTF
TRBJ2-3 | TRBV3-1 | CASISRGSDTQYF
TRBJ1-2 | TRBV27 | CAGSFGQGAIYGYTF
TRBJ2-3 | TRBV18 | CASSLRTGGRDTQYF
TRBJ1-2 | TRBV29-1 | CSAHIRGVGSPTSTYGYTF
TRBJ1-5 | TRBV6-2/TRBV6-3 | CASSYYLQGRNQPQHF
TRBJ1-2 | TRBV6-1 | CASSYQGKDGYTF
TRBJ2-1 | TRBV10-3 | CAISEIFSGREYNEQFF
TRBJ2-2 | TRBV11-2 | CASSLKLIQGNTGELFF
TRBJ2-1 | TRBV20-1 | CSARGGTSGRVSYNEQFF